A selection of T cell receptor beta chains follows, all from one sample in a study of blood T cell repertoires in COVID-19. Profiling relied on immunoSEQ multiplex PCR, and the TCRdb table lists in-frame clones only, not all of them. The table includes 200,000 to 300,000 clones, about nine tenths detected once. Material: peripheral blood. These receptors came from a man under 40 with COVID-19, enrolled during active disease. Both conserved end residues are part of each CDR3. A D gene is named only where the DNA matches it firmly. Where a row states a size, it is once, few, many or the class of an expanded clone; other rows omit it.

NA TRBJ2-7 NA TRBV6-5 CASSYGGSGFYEQYF TGTGCCAGCAGTTACGGGGGGTCGGGGTTCTACGAGCAGTACTTC
NA TRBJ2-7 TRBD2 TRBV19 CASSTYSGAPYEQYF TGTGCCAGTAGTACGTATAGCGGGGCGCCCTACGAGCAGTACTTC
NA TRBJ2-5 TRBD1 TRBV6-5 CASRTGGWEETQYF TGTGCCAGCAGGACAGGGGGATGGGAGGAGACCCAGTACTTC
NA TRBJ1-1 TRBD1 TRBV5-1 CASSFAGTGDTEAFF TGCGCCAGCAGCTTTGCCGGGACAGGGGACACTGAAGCTTTCTTT
NA TRBJ2-3 TRBD2 TRBV5-5 CASSSPGLAADTQYF TGTGCCAGCAGCTCACCGGGACTAGCGGCAGATACGCAGTATTTT
NA TRBJ2-7 TRBD1 TRBV11-1 CASSLGTGRTWEQYF TGTGCCAGCAGCTTAGGGACAGGGCGTACTTGGGAGCAGTACTTC
NA TRBJ1-6 TRBD1 TRBV20-1 CSASRGTGGANNSPLHF TGCAGTGCTAGTAGGGGGACAGGGGGCGCGAATAATTCACCCCTCCACTTT
NA TRBJ1-1 NA TRBV6-5 CASSYRATGNTEAFF TGTGCCAGCAGTTACAGAGCGACAGGGAACACTGAAGCTTTCTTT
once TRBJ2-1 TRBD1 TRBV10-3 CAIRGTAYNEQFF TGTGCCATCAGGGGGACAGCCTACAATGAGCAGTTCTTC
NA TRBJ1-4 NA TRBV9 CASSVEATNEKLFF TGTGCCAGCAGCGTTGAGGCAACTAATGAAAAACTGTTTTTT
few TRBJ2-3 TRBD1 TRBV6-2/TRBV6-3 CASSSQAGTGTDTQYF TGTGCCAGCAGTTCTCAAGCCGGGACAGGCACAGATACGCAGTATTTT
NA TRBJ1-1 TRBD1 TRBV6-4 CASSSAGGNTEAFF TGTGCCAGCAGTTCGGCAGGGGGGAACACTGAAGCTTTCTTT
NA TRBJ1-2 TRBD1 TRBV29-1 CSVDGGTGTVGYTF TGCAGCGTTGATGGCGGGACAGGGACAGTGGGCTACACCTTC
NA TRBJ2-1 TRBD1 TRBV10-3 CAISDPDRVYEDEQFF TGTGCCATCAGTGACCCCGACAGGGTATATGAGGATGAGCAGTTCTTC
once TRBJ2-2 NA TRBV11-2 CASSFSGSNTGELFF TGTGCCAGCAGCTTTTCCGGGAGCAACACCGGGGAGCTGTTTTTT
NA TRBJ2-7 NA TRBV27 CASSQGYEQYF TGTGCCAGCAGTCAGGGGTACGAGCAGTACTTC
NA TRBJ2-5 TRBD2 TRBV7-3 CASSLTSGGAGQETQYF TGTGCCAGCAGCCTGACTAGCGGGGGGGCCGGGCAAGAGACCCAGTACTTC
once TRBJ2-3 TRBD2 TRBV9 CASSVSGGRGTDTQYF TGTGCCAGCAGCGTATCGGGGGGACGGGGCACAGATACGCAGTATTTT
NA TRBJ1-6 NA TRBV18 CASSPPGLGGSPLHF TGTGCCAGCTCACCACCAGGGCTGGGAGGGTCACCCCTCCACTTT
NA TRBJ2-1 TRBD2 TRBV19 CASSIAPMTSGVPYEQFF TGTGCCAGTAGTATAGCCCCTATGACTAGCGGGGTTCCCTATGAGCAGTTCTTC
NA TRBJ2-3 TRBD2 TRBV18 CASSRPGLSTDTQYF TGTGCCAGCTCACGGCCGGGACTATCCACAGATACGCAGTATTTT
NA TRBJ1-6 NA TRBV5-1 CASSVQTQDNSPLHF TGCGCCAGCAGCGTACAGACCCAGGATAATTCACCCCTCCACTTT
NA TRBJ2-7 TRBD2 TRBV4-1 CASSSTSGGFDEQYF TGCGCCAGCAGCTCGACTAGCGGGGGGTTCGACGAGCAGTACTTC
NA TRBJ2-3 TRBD1 TRBV5-5 CASSLVFRGTDTQYF TGTGCCAGCAGCTTGGTTTTCAGGGGGACAGATACGCAGTATTTT
once TRBJ1-1 NA TRBV6-1 CASSAAGLNTEAFF TGTGCCAGCAGTGCAGCAGGACTAAACACTGAAGCTTTCTTT
NA TRBJ1-1 TRBD1 TRBV27 CASSGTGGNTEAFF TGTGCCAGCTCGGGGACAGGGGGGAACACTGAAGCTTTCTTT